This T cell receptor beta chain was sequenced for a study of human T cells and chemical hapten exposure. Study-level background: TCR yield per sample varied, mainly due to pooled library volumes.

The study extracted total RNA from unfractionated whole blood. Study observations and caveats: With regard to DPC sensitization, TCRs above 1 in 1000 frequency did not change.

This clonotype has a handful of counts. Antigen unknown. One junction end does not reproduce the germline sequence, and a read error may be involved. This CDR3 region has 16 residues. Germline lookup yields CDR1 SNHLY and CDR2 FYNNEI. The library tagged individual cDNA molecules with unique molecular identifiers. Original handling: Samples had a median of about 95,000 TCRs, ranging roughly 20,000 to 700,000. TCRdb analysed the reads with MiXCR anew, one entry per CDR3 protein. None of the V and J calls come from the authors' own analysis; TCRdb made them. The sample carries around 120,000 distinct CDR3 sequences, around 9% recorded once.

The source of this sequence is a human donor in good health. Some clones in this sample may be carry-over from other donors' samples. V gene TRBV2 combines with J gene TRBJ2-2; 7 positions match TRBD1. Sample: whole blood. This CDR3 reads CASSVLRDSLLGKLFF. The CDR3 region has the DNA TGTGCCAGCAGTGTTCTCCGGGACAGTCTTCTCGGGAAGCTGTTTTTT.